The 29 T cell receptor beta chains presented below share a single source sample, sequenced in a study of CD8+ T cells in alopecia areata. RNA, once extracted, was reverse transcribed into cDNA for use as the sequencing template. Here immunoSEQ multiplex PCR was the method, and the copy in TCRdb shows in-frame clones only, minus some. Here the sample spans under 150,000 clones, around two thirds being singletons. The sample taken for sequencing was CD8+ T cells sorted from blood. The receptors were gathered from a human donor in good health.

The rearrangement uses TRBV5-6 and TRBJ2-3; TRBD1 is a possible D gene (5 bases). The CDR3 loop spans 15 amino acids. Germline V gene data show CDR1 as SGHDT and CDR2 as YYEEEE. Trimming took off 5 bases at V and 0 bases at J, with 13 bases between the two ends. The CDR3 DNA reads TGTGCCAGCAGTACACTCCAGGGAAGCACAGATACGCAGTATTTT. Translated: CASSTLQGSTDTQYF.

V and J are TRBV7-6 and TRBJ2-3; no reliable D call. CDR3 length: 14 residues. The V gene's germline CDR1 is SGHVS and CDR2 FNYEAQ. Trimming removed 1 base from V and 1 base from J, with 6 bases in between. The CDR3: CASSLGAGTDTQYF. CDR3 bases: TGTGCCAGCAGCTTAGGGGCAGGCACAGATACGCAGTATTTT.

The gene calls are TRBV27 and TRBJ2-7, with D maybe TRBD2 (6 bases). Per germline, CDR1 MNHEY and CDR2 SMNVEV (reference sequence). V was clipped by 2 bases and J by 5 bases, with 16 bases between them. This CDR3 has 15 residues. The CDR3, as DNA: TGTGCCAGCAGTTTAGGCGGTGCCGGGGGAAACGAGCAGTACTTC. Its protein is CASSLGGAGGNEQYF.

The V call is TRBV4-1, the J call TRBJ1-1; D is unresolved. The CDR3 spans 11 residues. V shed 2 bases and J shed 3 bases, with 1 base lying between them. Per the germline V gene, CDR1 is MGHRA and CDR2 is YSYEKL. Written as DNA, the CDR3 is TGCGCCAGCAGCCAATACACTGAAGCTTTCTTT. Protein product: CASSQYTEAFF.

Regarding this clone: The junction departs from germline at one end; a sequencing error may be responsible. The rearrangement joins TRBV29-1 to TRBJ2-1; D possibly corresponds to TRBD2 (5 bases). There are 9 residues in the CDR3. From germline, CDR1 is SQVTM and CDR2 ANQGSEA. The CDR3, as DNA: TGCAGCCCCAAGAGTCCCGGGATCTTC. Residues: CSPKSPGIF.

This clone was observed a handful of times. The chain combines TRBV2 with TRBJ2-2; a possible D gene is TRBD1 (5 bases). This CDR3 contains 16 residues. The germline gives CDR1 SNHLY, CDR2 FYNNEI. Trimming removed 1 base from V and 0 bases from J, with 9 bases in between. The CDR3 DNA sequence: TGTGCCAGCAGTGAAGGGCAGGGCGCGAACACCGGGGAGCTGTTTTTT. Translation gives CASSEGQGANTGELFF.

This clone was counted only a few times. The chain employs TRBV30 and TRBJ2-7; 9 nucleotides match TRBD2. CDR3 length: 13 residues. Germline-derived CDR1 and CDR2 are GTSNPN and SVGIG (reference sequence). J gave up 0 bases and V 3 bases, and 0 bases lay outside the gene matches. CDR3 in DNA: TGTGCCTGGAGACTAGCGGGCTCCTACGAGCAGTACTTC. Its translation: CAWRLAGSYEQYF.

This rearrangement joins TRBV5-5 to TRBJ2-7; 7 bases fit TRBD2. The CDR3 has 13 amino acids. V dropped 2 bases and J dropped 1; count of bases not matched to a gene: 0. CDR1 SGHKS and CDR2 YYEKEE come from the germline V gene (reference sequence). The CDR3 reads CASSFGGSYEQYF. CDR3 nucleotides: TGTGCCAGCAGCTTCGGGGGGTCCTACGAGCAGTACTTC.

The V gene is TRBV27, the J gene TRBJ2-1, with a tentative D call TRBD2 (5 bases). CDR3 size: 15 residues. The ends were cut back, 3 bases at V and 2 bases at J, with 11 bases in the middle. Per germline, CDR1 MNHEY and CDR2 SMNVEV (reference sequence). CDR3 sequence (DNA): TGTGCCAGCAGTTTCGGTGGGAGTGCCTACAATGAGCAGTTCTTC. Amino acid sequence: CASSFGGSAYNEQFF.

The rearrangement joins TRBV29-1 to TRBJ2-7, with D tentatively TRBD2 (6 bases). Per germline, CDR1 SQVTM and CDR2 ANQGSEA. There are 13 residues in the CDR3. V was trimmed by 3 bases and J by 7 bases, leaving 16 bases between them. The CDR3 reads CSVEGSGEQEQYF. The CDR3 nucleotides are TGCAGCGTTGAGGGTAGCGGCGAGCAGGAGCAGTACTTC.

V gene TRBV9 combines with J gene TRBJ2-2, with 9 bases lining up with TRBD1. V dropped 3 bases and J dropped 5; count of bases not matched to a gene: 11. Looked up from germline, CDR1 is SGDLS and CDR2 is YYNGEE. This CDR3 spans 17 amino acids. CDR3 sequence reads: CASSEGQGIGITGELFF. The CDR3 DNA reads as TGTGCCAGCAGCGAAGGACAGGGGATCGGGATTACCGGGGAGCTGTTTTTT.

This clone was counted a few times. The J gene is TRBJ2-7, the V gene TRBV29-1, with TRBD2 identical over 7 bases. The CDR3 is 14 amino acids. J gave up 0 bases and V 4 bases, and 6 bases lay outside the gene matches. Germline loops: CDR1 SQVTM, CDR2 ANQGSEA. The CDR3 nucleotides read TGCAGCGTTGTAACAGGCGGGAGCTCCTACGAGCAGTACTTC. Residues: CSVVTGGSSYEQYF.

The V call is TRBV28, the J call TRBJ2-1; D gene ambiguous. CDR1 is MDHEN and CDR2 is SYDVKM in the germline V gene. V was cut by 4 bases and J by 7 bases, with 5 bases left in between. This CDR3 contains 11 residues. For the CDR3, the DNA is TGTGCCAGCAGTTCCCTTAATGAGCAGTTCTTC. Its translation is CASSSLNEQFF. The full variable domain, in which reference TRBV28 and TRBJ2-1 provide the parts outside the CDR3, is DVKVTQSSRYLVKRTGEKVFLECVQDMDHENMFWYRQDPGLGLRLIYFSYDVKMKEKGDIPEGYSVSREKKERFSLILESASTNQTSMYLCASSSLNEQFFGPGTRLTVL.

The chain recombines TRBV6-5 with TRBJ2-2; D is ambiguous. The V end lost 5 bases, the J end lost 5 bases, and 9 bases lay between the germline ends. The CDR3 has 13 residues. Germline V gene lookup returns CDR1 MNHEY and CDR2 SVGAGI. The CDR3 nucleotides are TGTGCCAGCAGTACTTGGGGAACCGGGGAGCTGTTTTTT. The encoded protein is CASSTWGTGELFF.

This clone came up once. This chain connects TRBV5-1 to TRBJ2-7, with 7 bases identical to TRBD1. Looked up from germline, CDR1 is SGHRS and CDR2 is YFSETQ. V trimming: 0 bases; J trimming: 7 bases; junction bases outside the gene matches: 13. This CDR3 region has 16 residues. DNA for the CDR3: TGCGCCAGCAGCTTGGGACAGGGATTGTCTTGGGGGGAGCAGTACTTC. This codes for CASSLGQGLSWGEQYF.

This clone was observed a handful of times. CDR3 amino acids: CASSLAVNEQFF. The CDR3 DNA reads as TGTGCCAGCAGTCTAGCGGTCAATGAGCAGTTCTTC. The rearrangement links TRBV25-1 to TRBJ2-1; 7 bases line up with TRBD2. This CDR3 contains 12 residues. From germline, CDR1 is MGHDK and CDR2 SYGVNS. The J segment lost 6 bases and the V segment lost 5 bases, leaving 1 base of the junction unmatched.

The V and J genes are TRBV7-8 and TRBJ2-2, with D tentatively TRBD2 (5 bases). V was cut by 1 base and J by 2 bases, with 5 bases left in between. The CDR3 totals 14 residues. Germline V lookup: CDR1 SGHVS, CDR2 FQNEAQ. The CDR3 spells CASSLGTNTGELFF. DNA of the CDR3: TGTGCCAGCAGCTTAGGGACTAACACCGGGGAGCTGTTTTTT.

This chain joins TRBV2 and TRBJ2-5, with TRBD2 identical over 8 bases. CDR3 size: 16 residues. The V gene end was trimmed by 6 bases and the J gene end by 1 base; junction bases not matched to a gene: 10. From germline, CDR1 is SNHLY and CDR2 FYNNEI. The CDR3 DNA reads TGTGCCAGCAGGAAAGGACTAGCTGAGATCCAAGAGACCCAGTACTTC. Protein sequence: CASRKGLAEIQETQYF.

The chain carries TRBV27 and TRBJ2-1; D is unresolved. The CDR3 is 15 residues long. V was pared by 5 bases and J by 9 bases, with 20 bases between. Germline V lookup: CDR1 MNHEY, CDR2 SMNVEV (reference sequence). The CDR3 DNA sequence: TGTGCCAGCAGTCTCGGTCCCGCTCTACCTAGTGAGCAGTTCTTC. This sequence encodes CASSLGPALPSEQFF.

V usage is TRBV2 and J usage is TRBJ2-7; 7 bases match TRBD1. Unmatched junction bases numbered 8, after V lost 6 bases and J lost 3 bases. From germline, CDR1 is SNHLY and CDR2 FYNNEI. CDR3 length: 14 residues. CDR3 in amino acids: CASRATGSFYEQYF. Here the CDR3 DNA reads TGTGCCAGCAGGGCGACAGGGAGCTTCTACGAGCAGTACTTC.

V is TRBV29-1 and J is TRBJ1-2, with D unclear. The V end was cut by 7 bases, the J end by 1 base, with 13 bases between. CDR3 length equals 13 residues. CDR1 and CDR2 from the germline V gene are SQVTM and ANQGSEA. This CDR3 reads CSAKKRDNYGYTF. In nucleotides, the CDR3 is TGCAGCGCCAAAAAGAGAGATAACTATGGCTACACCTTC.

This sequence joins TRBV13 and TRBJ1-1, with D possibly being TRBD1 (6 bases). CDR3 length: 15 residues. Per the germline V gene, CDR1 is PRHDT and CDR2 is FYEKMQ (reference sequence). The V end lost 5 bases, the J end lost 4 bases, and 17 bases lay between the germline ends. The CDR3 sequence is CASSPPDSYLTEAFF. CDR3 nucleotides: TGTGCCAGCAGCCCCCCGGACAGCTATCTCACTGAAGCTTTCTTT.

This chain connects TRBV6-5 to TRBJ2-2; 7 bases agree with TRBD1. With 3 bases clipped from V and 4 bases from J, the junction kept 8 bases outside the gene matches. CDR1 and CDR2 (germline): MNHEY, SVGAGI. The CDR3 length is 16 residues. CDR3 in DNA: TGTGCCAGCAGTTATAACTGGGACAGCTCCACCGGGGAGCTGTTTTTT. It specifies CASSYNWDSSTGELFF.

About this clone itself: An end of the junction differs from the germline gene, which may be a read error. CDR3 loop: CASRMRDTSYNVQFF. DNA of the CDR3: TGTGCCAGCAGGATGAGGGACACATCCTACAATGTGCAGTTCTTC. The gene calls are TRBV2 and TRBJ2-1, with D tentatively TRBD1 (6 bases). Looked up from germline, CDR1 is SNHLY and CDR2 is FYNNEI. The CDR3 covers 15 residues.

This clone appeared once. CDR3 residues: CASSAPGTGELFF. The DNA for the CDR3 is TGTGCCAGCAGCGCCCCAGGGACCGGGGAGCTGTTTTTT. The chain joins TRBV9 to TRBJ2-2, with D possibly matching TRBD1 (5 bases). Looked up from germline, CDR1 is SGDLS and CDR2 is YYNGEE. The CDR3 loop spans 13 amino acids. The germline V and J ends were trimmed by 3 bases and 5 bases, with 8 bases remaining between them.

V and J are TRBV25-1 and TRBJ1-1; the match to TRBD1 covers 8 bases. CDR3 size: 12 residues. Germline CDR1 MGHDK, CDR2 SYGVNS. Trimming took 6 bases from V and 4 from J; bases not matched to a gene: 1. CDR3 coding DNA: TGTGCCAGCAGCGACAGGGGCACTGAAGCTTTCTTT. This codes for CASSDRGTEAFF.

The chain is built from TRBV5-4 and TRBJ2-3, with a weak D call TRBD2 (6 bases). The V gene lost 0 bases and the J gene lost 6 bases, with 11 bases spanning the gap. The CDR3 has 14 amino acids. Germline CDR1 reads SGHNT; CDR2 reads YYREEE (reference sequence). CDR3 region: CASSLVAGRDTQYF. CDR3 nucleotide sequence: TGTGCCAGCAGCTTGGTGGCGGGAAGGGATACGCAGTATTTT.

This clone was detected only once. The genes are TRBV27 and TRBJ2-1; 9 nucleotides match TRBD1. J was trimmed by 7 bases and V by 3 bases; bases with no gene match: 7. CDR3 length: 15 amino acids. The germline V gene encodes CDR1 MNHEY and CDR2 SMNVEV (reference sequence). Written as DNA, the CDR3 is TGTGCCAGCAGTTTTGATGGACAGGGGTGGAATGAGCAGTTCTTC. Protein product: CASSFDGQGWNEQFF.

V usage is TRBV13 and J usage is TRBJ2-7; D is perhaps TRBD2 (5 bases). The CDR3 is made up of 15 amino acids. Between the trimmed V and J ends, which lost 6 bases and 2 bases, there was a span of 17 bases. In germline, CDR1 is PRHDT, CDR2 FYEKMQ (reference sequence). For the CDR3, the DNA is TGTGCCAGCAGACCCTCGGCCGGGGAGCCCTACGAGCAGTACTTC. It yields the protein CASRPSAGEPYEQYF.